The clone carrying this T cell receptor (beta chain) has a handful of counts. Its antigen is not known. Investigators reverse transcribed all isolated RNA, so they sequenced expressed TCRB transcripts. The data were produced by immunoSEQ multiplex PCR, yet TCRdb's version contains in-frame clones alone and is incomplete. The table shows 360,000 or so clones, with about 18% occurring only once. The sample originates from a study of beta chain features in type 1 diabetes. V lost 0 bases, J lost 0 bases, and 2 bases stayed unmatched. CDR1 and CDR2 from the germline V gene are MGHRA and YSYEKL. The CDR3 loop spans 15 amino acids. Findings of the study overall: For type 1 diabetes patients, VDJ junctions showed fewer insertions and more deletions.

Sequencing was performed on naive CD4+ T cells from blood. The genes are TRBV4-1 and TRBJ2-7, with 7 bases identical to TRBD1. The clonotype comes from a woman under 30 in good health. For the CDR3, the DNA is TGCGCCAGCAGCCAAGAGGGGGACAGCTCCTACGAGCAGTACTTC. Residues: CASSQEGDSSYEQYF.